This T cell receptor (beta chain) was found in a study of T cell responses to AZD1222 COVID-19 vaccine. Study-wide results and caveats: Clonal diversity was possibly underestimated, and the donors were mostly white British, with more females. Spike-specific TCR breadth and depth grew following two AZD1222 doses.

V dropped 5 bases and J dropped 1; count of bases not matched to a gene: 7. From germline, CDR1 is SGHTA and CDR2 FQGNSA. The CDR3 covers 16 residues. Comments on this clone: What it recognizes is unknown.

TCRdb's copy holds only in-frame clones and misses some; the assay was immunoSEQ multiplex PCR. In the table there are 110,000 to 150,000 clones, around 92% of which are singletons. This clonotype was sampled from an adult who received the AZD1222 COVID-19 vaccine. The gene calls are TRBV7-2 and TRBJ1-5, with 8 bases aligning to TRBD1. The sample was peripheral blood, taken 28 days after the second AZD1222 dose. CDR3 DNA sequence: TGTGCCAGCAGCCTAACCGGGACAGGAAGCAATCAGCCCCAGCATTTT. Its protein is CASSLTGTGSNQPQHF.